A selection of T cell receptor beta chains follows, all from one sample in a study of tumor and adjacent non-tumor tissue in lung cancer. TCRdb ran MiXCR on the multiplex PCR reads and lists one entry per CDR3 protein. Of about 75,000 distinct CDR3 sequences listed, 77% are singletons. The sample comprised lung tumor tissue. The source of these receptors is a woman in her fifties or sixties with non-small cell lung cancer. Each CDR3 is given with its conserved first and last residue. D genes are given only for firm matches. Not every row has a clone size; where given, it reads once, few, many or a size class.

TRBJ2-2,18,TRBV11-1,-,-,TGTGCCAGCATCGTAGCTATCAGTGGGAGTTACCACATCGGGGAGCTGTTTTTT,CASIVAISGSYHIGELFF
TRBJ1-2,12,TRBV28,many,-,TGTGCCAGCAGGGGTTGGGGCTATGGCTACACCTTC,CASRGWGYGYTF
TRBJ1-4,14,TRBV11-2,-,-,TGTGCCAGCAGCTTAGTATGGATTGATGAAAAACTGTTTTTT,CASSLVWIDEKLFF
TRBJ2-7,16,TRBV5-5,-,-,TGTGCCAGCAGGTTCTCCATTTTCGACAGAGCCTACGAGGTGTACTTC,CASRFSIFDRAYEVYF
TRBJ2-1,13,TRBV11-1,-,-,TGTGCCAGCAGCTTAAGAGGGGGGTATGAGCACTTCTTC,CASSLRGGYEHFF
TRBJ2-2,14,TRBV5-1,-,-,TGCGCCAGCACCCCGAGGGTAGGGTCCGGGGAGCTGTTCTTT,CASTPRVGSGELFF
TRBJ2-7,17,TRBV11-2,-,TRBD2,TGTGCCATCAGTCCCCGGATTAGCGGGAAGGCATTGTGGGAGCAGTACTTC,CAISPRISGKALWEQYF
TRBJ2-5,16,TRBV7-9,-,-,TGTGCCAGCAGCTTAGCCAGGGCAGGCTTGGGAGAGACCCAGTACTTC,CASSLARAGLGETQYF
TRBJ1-1,13,TRBV29-1,-,-,TGCAGCGCTGGCCGGCATATGAACACTGAAGTTTTCTTT,CSAGRHMNTEVFF
TRBJ2-7,13,TRBV5-4,few,-,TGTGCCAGCAGCACCGGACCCCCTGGCGAGCACTATTTC,CASSTGPPGEHYF
TRBJ2-1,17,TRBV5-1,many,-,TGCGCCAGCAGCTCGAGCAAAGACGGTCGAGAATACAATGAGCAGTTCTTC,CASSSSKDGREYNEQFF
TRBJ2-1,14,TRBV28,-,-,TGTGCCAGCAGATTGCGGTGGGGGCGCAATGAGCAGTTCTTC,CASRLRWGRNEQFF
TRBJ2-7,12,TRBV6-2/TRBV6-3,-,-,TGTGCCAACAGAACTAGCCCTTACGAGCAGTACTTC,CANRTSPYEQYF
TRBJ2-7,17,TRBV4-1,-,-,TGCGCCAGCAACCAAGATAAGTCTAGCGTGAGACACTACGAGCAGTATTTC,CASNQDKSSVRHYEQYF
TRBJ2-3,14,TRBV10-3,-,TRBD1,TGTACCATCAGGAACAGGGGCCCGCAGGATACGCAGTATTTT,CTIRNRGPQDTQYF
TRBJ2-1,16,TRBV5-1,medium-sized,-,TGCGCCAGCAGCCCATTTTTCGACAGAGCCTACAATGAGCAGTTCTTC,CASSPFFDRAYNEQFF
TRBJ2-1,19,TRBV4-1,many,-,TGCGCCAGCAGCCCGGGACTTGCTCGGGTTCGAAGCTCCTACAATGAGCAGTTCTTC,CASSPGLARVRSSYNEQFF
TRBJ1-1,14,TRBV6-1,-,-,TGTGCCGGTAGTGTCAGGGGCGACGACACTGAAGCTTTCTTT,CAGSVRGDDTEAFF
TRBJ2-3,16,TRBV6-5,-,-,TGTGCCAGCAGTTACTCGAGGTTTAGGTTCACAATTACGCAGTATTTT,CASSYSRFRFTITQYF